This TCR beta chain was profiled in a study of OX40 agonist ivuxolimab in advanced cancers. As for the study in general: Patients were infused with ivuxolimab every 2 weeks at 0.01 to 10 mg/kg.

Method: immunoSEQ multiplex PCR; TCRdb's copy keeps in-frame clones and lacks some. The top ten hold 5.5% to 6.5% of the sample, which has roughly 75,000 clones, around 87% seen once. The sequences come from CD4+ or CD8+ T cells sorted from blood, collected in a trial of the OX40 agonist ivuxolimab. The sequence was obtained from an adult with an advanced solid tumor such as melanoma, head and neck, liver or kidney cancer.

This CDR3 is CASSIGAANTEAFF. The CDR3 bases are TGTGCCAGTAGTATAGGAGCGGCGAACACTGAAGCTTTCTTT. The gene calls are TRBV19 and TRBJ1-1; the D is unclear. Trimming pared 1 base from V and 1 base from J, leaving 7 bases between. The CDR3 has 14 amino acids. Germline CDR1 LNHDA, CDR2 SQIVND (reference sequence).